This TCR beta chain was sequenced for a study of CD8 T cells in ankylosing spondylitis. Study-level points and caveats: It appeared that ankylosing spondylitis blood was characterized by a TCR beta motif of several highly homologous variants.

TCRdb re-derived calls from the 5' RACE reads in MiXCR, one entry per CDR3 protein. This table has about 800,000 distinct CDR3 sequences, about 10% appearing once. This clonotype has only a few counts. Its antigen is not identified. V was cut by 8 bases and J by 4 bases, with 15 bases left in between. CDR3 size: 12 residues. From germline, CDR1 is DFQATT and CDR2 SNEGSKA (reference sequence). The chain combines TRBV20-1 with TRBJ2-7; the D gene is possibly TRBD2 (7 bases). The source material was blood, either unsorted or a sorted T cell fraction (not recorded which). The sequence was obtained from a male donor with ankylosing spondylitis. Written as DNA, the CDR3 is TGCAGTATAATAGGGGGGGTTTACGAGCAGTACTTC. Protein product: CSIIGGVYEQYF.